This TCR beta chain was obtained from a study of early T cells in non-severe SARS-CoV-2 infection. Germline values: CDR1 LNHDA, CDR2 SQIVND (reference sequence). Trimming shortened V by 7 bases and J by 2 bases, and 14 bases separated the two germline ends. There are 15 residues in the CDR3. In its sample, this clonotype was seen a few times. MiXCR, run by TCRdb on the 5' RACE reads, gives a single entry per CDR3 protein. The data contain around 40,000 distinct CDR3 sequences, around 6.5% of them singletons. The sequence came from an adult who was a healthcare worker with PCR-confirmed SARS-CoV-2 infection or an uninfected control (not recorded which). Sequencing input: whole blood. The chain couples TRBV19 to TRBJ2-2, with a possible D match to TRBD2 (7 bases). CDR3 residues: CASIDAGANTGELFF. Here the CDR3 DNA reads TGTGCCAGTATAGACGCGGGGGCAAACACCGGGGAGCTGTTTTTT.